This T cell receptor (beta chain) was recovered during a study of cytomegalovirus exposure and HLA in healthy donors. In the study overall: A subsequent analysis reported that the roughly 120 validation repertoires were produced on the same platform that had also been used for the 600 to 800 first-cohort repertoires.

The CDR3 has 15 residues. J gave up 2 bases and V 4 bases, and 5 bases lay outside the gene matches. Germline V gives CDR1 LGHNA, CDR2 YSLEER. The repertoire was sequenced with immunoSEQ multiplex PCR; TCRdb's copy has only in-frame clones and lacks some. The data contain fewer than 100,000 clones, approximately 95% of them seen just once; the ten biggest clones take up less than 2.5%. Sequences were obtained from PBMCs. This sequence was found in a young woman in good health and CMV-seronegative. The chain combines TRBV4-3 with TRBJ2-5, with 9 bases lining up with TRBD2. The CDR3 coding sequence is TGCGCCAGCAGCCCCGGACTAGCGAGGCAAGAGACCCAGTACTTC. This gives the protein CASSPGLARQETQYF.